This TCR beta chain was found in a study of OX40 agonist ivuxolimab in advanced cancers. The wider study: Patients with hepatocellular carcinoma, melanoma, renal cell or head and neck cancer made up the dose-escalation patients.

The repertoire was sequenced with immunoSEQ multiplex PCR; TCRdb's copy has only in-frame clones and lacks some. Of approximately 130,000 clones listed, roughly nine tenths were seen once; the top ten hold roughly 0.99%. In its sample, this clone was seen once. Deletions cut 4 bases from V and 2 bases from J, with 9 bases between. Germline CDR1 MNHEY, CDR2 SVGAGI. The CDR3 has 14 residues. This sequence was found in an adult with an advanced solid tumor such as melanoma, head and neck, liver or kidney cancer. This sample comprised CD4+ or CD8+ T cells sorted from blood, obtained in a trial of the OX40 agonist ivuxolimab. This chain links TRBV6-5 with TRBJ1-5; D possibly corresponds to TRBD1 (6 bases). DNA of the CDR3: TGTGCCAGCAGTTCGCGACAGGGCAATCAGCCCCAGCATTTT. Translation gives CASSSRQGNQPQHF.